This TCR beta chain was sequenced for a study of Graves' ophthalmopathy and Graves' hyperthyroidism (dated by TCRdb to 2016 to 2019). For the study in its entirety: Peripheral blood was collected at initial diagnosis, before any treatment. To explore V-J signatures distinguishing ophthalmopathy from hyperthyroidism, a discovery set of around 100 patients (43 ophthalmopathy, some 55 stable hyperthyroidism) was enrolled. Following sampling, methimazole starting at 30 mg daily was administered to hyperthyroidism patients, and high-dose intravenous methylprednisolone was administered to ophthalmopathy patients. An independent validation cohort was composed of 18 to 20 hyperthyroidism patients and around 16 patients who later progressed from hyperthyroidism to ophthalmopathy. To tell Graves' ophthalmopathy apart from Graves' hyperthyroidism, and to predict which patients would progress to ophthalmopathy, the study relied on TCR beta repertoire signatures. In total, some 140 blood samples were TCR-sequenced: some 43 ophthalmopathy, approximately 80 hyperthyroidism and roughly 17 hyperthyroidism-to-ophthalmopathy patients. The roughly 100 discovery patients were randomly divided into training and test sets at a 7:3 ratio. In about six hyperthyroidism patients, the T-cell repertoires found in thyroid tissue were compared with those found in blood.

TCR beta CDR3 regions were amplified from RNA transcripts for repertoire sequencing. HTBI primers and the Qiagen OneStep RT-PCR kit were used in a first-round RT-PCR, which was followed by a second-round multiplex PCR, size selection and purification. The libraries underwent paired-end sequencing with 100 bp reads on an Illumina HiSeq2000. Per the original workflow: SOAPnuke was used to process the reads, removing any read that contained adapters or uncalled bases, had a mean Phred below 15, or lacked an exact match to the constant primer or identifier. COPE v1.2.5 was used to merge the high-quality paired reads. Unique nucleotide sequences were defined as clonotypes and aligned to IMGT TRB V, D and J references using MiTCR v1.1. Only V-J combinations with frequency above 0.0001 were analysed, covering about 99% of repertoires. For each V-J combination, a TCR clonal expansion and chaos score was defined as the ratio of F50 clonal expansion to chaos observed in the TCRdist matrix. Welch's t-statistics and random forest were used to reduce the features to 10 to 15 V-J combinations, which were then used as input to a naive Bayes classifier. The similarity between thyroid and blood repertoires was quantified using the Morisita-Horn index. Starting from the raw public reads, TCRdb applied fastp trimming at Q25, assembled clones with MiXCR and retained in-frame beta chains. One record per CDR3 amino acid sequence lists the most common genes and DNA. In this record, the V and J calls reflect TCRdb's handling and not the investigators' own analysis. For this sample there are a few hundred thousand distinct CDR3 sequences; around 20% appear just once. The ten biggest clones cover roughly 3% of the sample.

This clonotype was found many times. Its recognized antigen is unknown. No clone much larger than this one lies a single base away; base qualities are absent. Spanning cysteine to phenylalanine, the CDR3 consists of 16 amino acids. CDR3 DNA is the only sequence kept; it has 48 bases, read in frame from the first base. From the germline V gene, CDR1 is MDHEN and CDR2 is SYDVKM. Germline trimming amounts to 3 bases on V and 4 bases on J, with 8 as the count of junction bases outside the gene matches. The paper as a whole reports these results and caveats: In validation, the model predicted ophthalmopathy progression with 55% to 71% sensitivity and around 72% specificity; around twelve predicted patients were CT-confirmed with GO in a median of about 6.2 months. No statistical method was used to predetermine the sample size, and group allocation was not hidden from the investigators. In cross-validation, the 13-signature model distinguished ophthalmopathy from stable hyperthyroidism with approximately 90% sensitivity and around 83% specificity, while in the test set the corresponding values were about 80% and 75%. Most expanded thyroid clonotypes with a frequency above 0.001 also appeared in blood, which suggests that blood repertoires may reflect the immune response in the thyroid.

Hyperthyroidism was defined as stable when no progression to ophthalmopathy occurred within 18 months of follow-up. Patients with hyperthyroidism were aged 18 to 65 years, had been newly diagnosed, and had a disease duration of less than 2 months. Anyone with other autoimmune diseases, uncontrolled infections, pregnancy or lactation was excluded from the study. Diagnosis was based on clinical symptoms, serum thyroxine, TRAb, thyroid ultrasound and orbital computed tomography. Ficoll-Paque density gradient centrifugation was used to isolate PBMCs from approximately 10 ml of fresh peripheral blood. Total RNA was extracted using Trizol reagent, and RNA quality was checked on an Agilent 2100 Bioanalyzer.

Source material: peripheral blood. The receptor chain draws on TRBV28 and TRBJ1-5; TRBD1 matches 8 bases in the middle. This clonotype originated in a woman aged 18-35 years with stable Graves' hyperthyroidism. Donor details come from another sample of the same person, matched by shared clones. In nucleotide form, the sequence is TGTGCCAGCAGTTTCCGAGGACAGGGAGGAAATCAGCCCCAGCATTTT. Translated, this gives CASSFRGQGGNQPQHF.